The 23 T cell receptor beta chains listed next were all sequenced from one sample in a study of long-term antiretroviral therapy in people with HIV. Running of the v3.0 immunoSEQ assay took place at survey level. Sequencing was performed with immunoSEQ multiplex PCR; in TCRdb, only in-frame clones are kept and a portion is missing. The sample shows about 25,000 clones, around 77% of them seen only once. The sample in question was unsorted PBMCs, obtained 2.1 years after starting antiretroviral therapy. All receptors come from a man aged 30-40 years with HIV.

This clone was recorded a few times. The CDR3 DNA sequence: TGTGCCAGTAGTATCAACCCGAACAGTTACTACGAGCAGTACTTC. This encodes CASSINPNSYYEQYF. The chain uses TRBV19 and TRBJ2-7; D call uncertain. Germline V CDR1 and CDR2: LNHDA, SQIVND (reference sequence). V dropped 3 bases and J dropped 3 bases, with 15 bases sitting between them. This CDR3 is built from 15 residues.

This chain links TRBV18 with TRBJ1-3; TRBD1 is a possible D gene (5 bases). The V gene's germline CDR1 is KGHSH and CDR2 LQKENI. V was shortened by 4 bases and J by 4 bases, with 14 bases between the two germline ends. The CDR3 extends over 15 amino acids. This CDR3 is CASSLQVAAGNTIYF. The CDR3 DNA sequence: TGTGCCAGCTCACTACAGGTTGCGGCGGGAAACACCATATATTTT.

The CDR3 loop is CASKQWGSYNEQFF. The CDR3 nucleotides are TGTGCCAGCAAACAATGGGGCTCCTACAATGAGCAGTTCTTC. This sequence joins TRBV13 and TRBJ2-1; D ambiguous. Germline-derived CDR1 and CDR2 are PRHDT and FYEKMQ (reference sequence). CDR3 size: 14 residues. Trimming removed 7 bases at V and 0 bases at J, with 10 bases between.

This clone appeared once. This chain connects TRBV9 to TRBJ2-1; D call uncertain. Germline CDR1 and CDR2: SGDLS and YYNGEE. V lost 0 bases and J lost 7, with 8 bases in between. The CDR3 contains 13 residues. CDR3 sequence: CASSVAGRNEQFF. The CDR3 DNA reads TGTGCCAGCAGCGTAGCAGGTCGGAATGAGCAGTTCTTC.

The sample holds a few counts of this clone. V gene TRBV5-6 combines with J gene TRBJ1-6; D is undetermined. Trimming shortened V by 4 bases and J by 4 bases, and 9 bases separated the two germline ends. This CDR3 is built from 14 residues. Germline CDR1 is SGHDT and CDR2 is YYEEEE. DNA of the CDR3: TGTGCCAGCAGCGCGGAGAGTTATAATTCACCCCTCCACTTT. Its translation is CASSAESYNSPLHF.

The chain couples TRBV7-2 to TRBJ2-7; maybe TRBD1 (5 bases). The V gene lost 1 base and the J gene lost 4 bases, with 11 bases spanning the gap. In germline, CDR1 is SGHTA, CDR2 FQGNSA. This CDR3 comprises 14 residues. CDR3 loop: CASSLEAGKYEQYF. The CDR3 region has the DNA TGTGCCAGCAGCTTAGAGGCAGGGAAATACGAGCAGTACTTC.

The sample holds one count of this clone. The J gene is TRBJ2-1, the V gene TRBV5-1, with a possible D match to TRBD1 (5 bases). The CDR3 is made up of 13 amino acids. V lost 0 bases and J lost 8, with 9 bases in between. CDR1 and CDR2 from the germline V gene are SGHRS and YFSETQ. The CDR3 nucleotides read TGCGCCAGCAGCTTGGTTCAGGGCTATGAGCAGTTCTTC. Translation gives CASSLVQGYEQFF.

This clone was picked up a small number of times. The chain's CDR3 is CASSPRTLEAFF. CDR3 coding DNA: TGTGCCAGCAGCCCGCGGACCCTTGAAGCTTTCTTT. The genes are TRBV7-9 and TRBJ1-1; D call uncertain. The CDR3 contains 12 residues. With 5 bases removed from V and 7 bases from J, the gap between germline ends came to 11 bases. Germline CDR1 SEHNR, CDR2 FQNEAQ (reference sequence).

The V and J genes are TRBV10-3 and TRBJ2-1; tentative D call: TRBD2 (6 bases). Trimming took off 4 bases at V and 12 bases at J, with 10 bases between the two ends. CDR1 ENHRY and CDR2 SYGVKD come from the germline V gene. The CDR3 has 11 residues. The CDR3 DNA reads TGTGCCATCAGTGTCGGGACTCGGCAGTTCTTC. Its translation: CAISVGTRQFF.

DNA for the CDR3: TGTGCCAGCAGCTTGGTTGGACAGGGGGCTGGAAACACCATATATTTT. This translates into CASSLVGQGAGNTIYF. The chain links TRBV5-5 to TRBJ1-3, with 10 bases lining up with TRBD1. Germline V lookup: CDR1 SGHKS, CDR2 YYEKEE (reference sequence). The V segment lost 0 bases and the J segment 2 bases; nucleotides outside the gene matches: 2. The CDR3 is made up of 16 amino acids.

The chain uses TRBV6-5 and TRBJ2-7; D assignment may be TRBD1 or TRBD2 (6 bases each). The V gene's germline CDR1 is MNHEY and CDR2 SVGAGI. CDR3 size: 12 residues. Trimming took off 6 bases at V and 2 bases at J, with 8 bases between the two ends. CDR3 sequence reads: CASRGGTYEQYF. The DNA for the CDR3 is TGTGCCAGCAGAGGGGGGACCTACGAGCAGTACTTC.

This clone was found once. The chain uses TRBV21-1 and TRBJ1-5. TRBV21-1 is flagged as a pseudogene. The CDR3 runs 16 residues. This CDR3 is CASSKARAVGNQPQHF. DNA for the CDR3: TGTGCCAGCAGCAAAGCGAGGGCGGTCGGCAATCAGCCCCAGCATTTT.

This chain uses TRBV15 with TRBJ1-4; maybe TRBD1 (6 bases). V was trimmed by 1 base and J by 8 bases, leaving 17 bases between them. The CDR3 is 16 amino acids. Germline CDR1 is LNHNV and CDR2 is YYDKDF (reference sequence). The DNA for the CDR3 is TGTGCCACCAGCAGAGGCAAAACAGGGACCGTGGAAAAACTGTTTTTT. Amino acids: CATSRGKTGTVEKLFF.

The J gene is TRBJ1-1, the V gene TRBV4-2; possibly TRBD1 for D (6 bases). This CDR3 is 15 amino acids long. The V gene's germline CDR1 is LGHNA and CDR2 YNFKEQ. Trimming shortened V by 0 bases and J by 1 base, and 9 bases separated the two germline ends. CDR3 nucleotides: TGTGCCAGCAGCCAAGATCCCAGGGGGAACACTGAAGCTTTCTTT. Residues: CASSQDPRGNTEAFF.

This rearrangement joins TRBV4-2 to TRBJ2-2; 11 nucleotides line up with TRBD2. Germline CDR1 is LGHNA and CDR2 is YNFKEQ. CDR3 length equals 16 residues. Trimming took 4 bases from V and 3 from J; bases not matched to a gene: 4. The CDR3 nucleotides are TGTGCCAGCAGCCGTAGCGGGGGGGCGGACACCGGGGAGCTGTTTTTT. Residues: CASSRSGGADTGELFF.

V gene TRBV6-1 combines with J gene TRBJ2-2, with 11 positions matching TRBD2. CDR1 MNHNS and CDR2 SASEGT come from the germline V gene. Trimming cost V 8 bases and J 7 bases; bases outside gene matches: 9. This CDR3 comprises 15 residues. CDR3 in DNA: TGTGCCAGCCTAAGGGTAGCGGGGGGGAACGGGGAGCTGTTTTTT. Protein product: CASLRVAGGNGELFF.

This sequence joins TRBV19 and TRBJ1-2; 9 bases match TRBD1. The CDR3 runs 16 residues. V lost 0 bases to trimming and J lost 4 bases; unmatched junction nucleotides: 6. The germline gives CDR1 LNHDA, CDR2 SQIVND (reference sequence). The CDR3 sequence is CASSIDGTGSGYGYTF. In DNA, the CDR3 is TGTGCCAGTAGTATAGACGGGACAGGGAGCGGCTATGGCTACACCTTC. The full variable domain, its missing parts supplied by reference TRBV19 and TRBJ1-2, is DGGITQSPKYLFRKEGQNVTLSCEQNLNHDAMYWYRQDPGQGLRLIYYSQIVNDFQKGDIAEGYSVSREKKESFPLTVTSAQKNPTAFYLCASSIDGTGSGYGYTFGSGTRLTVV.

The chain employs TRBV19 and TRBJ2-3; tentative D call: TRBD1 (6 bases). CDR1 is LNHDA and CDR2 is SQIVND in the germline V gene (reference sequence). The V gene lost 5 bases and the J gene lost 0 bases, with 18 bases spanning the gap. The CDR3 has 17 amino acids. CDR3 amino acids: CASSPIDRLASTDTQYF. The CDR3 DNA reads as TGTGCCAGTAGTCCCATCGACAGGTTAGCTAGCACAGATACGCAGTATTTT. The complete variable domain, with remaining parts taken from reference TRBV19 and TRBJ2-3, reads DGGITQSPKYLFRKEGQNVTLSCEQNLNHDAMYWYRQDPGQGLRLIYYSQIVNDFQKGDIAEGYSVSREKKESFPLTVTSAQKNPTAFYLCASSPIDRLASTDTQYFGPGTRLTVL.

This rearrangement joins TRBV7-8 to TRBJ1-1; D is ambiguous. CDR1 SGHVS and CDR2 FQNEAQ come from the germline V gene. The length of the CDR3 is 13 residues. Trimming took off 5 bases at V and 1 base at J, with 8 bases between the two ends. CDR3 sequence: CASSRDWNTEAFF. The CDR3 DNA is TGTGCCAGCAGCCGAGACTGGAACACTGAAGCTTTCTTT.

The J gene is TRBJ2-3, the V gene TRBV18; possibly TRBD1 or TRBD2 for D (5 bases each). The germline gives CDR1 KGHSH, CDR2 LQKENI. The CDR3 runs to 14 residues. V dropped 5 bases and J dropped 3 bases, with 12 bases sitting between them. CDR3 sequence (DNA): TGTGCCAGCTCAGTGGGACGCACGACAGATACGCAGTATTTT. Its protein is CASSVGRTTDTQYF.

The CDR3 DNA reads as TGTGCCAGCAGCGAGGACAGGGCTCGGTCACCCCTCCACTTT. Encoded protein: CASSEDRARSPLHF. V usage is TRBV9 and J usage is TRBJ1-6; 8 bases agree with TRBD1. Germline loops: CDR1 SGDLS, CDR2 YYNGEE. This CDR3 has 14 amino acids. J lost 10 bases, V lost 3 bases, and 6 bases had no gene match.

The chain combines TRBV28 with TRBJ2-5; 8 nucleotides align to TRBD1. Trimming at V came to 3 bases and at J to 5 bases, leaving 5 bases not matched to a gene. Germline V CDR1 and CDR2: MDHEN, SYDVKM. The CDR3 runs 14 residues. The CDR3: CASSFLDRGETQYF. The CDR3 DNA reads as TGTGCCAGCAGTTTCCTCGACAGGGGTGAGACCCAGTACTTC.

V is TRBV30 and J is TRBJ2-7; D call uncertain. The CDR3 extends over 13 amino acids. The germline V and J ends were trimmed by 3 bases and 0 bases, with 9 bases remaining between them. CDR1 and CDR2 from the germline V gene are GTSNPN and SVGIG (reference sequence). The chain's CDR3 is CAWSGISSYEQYF. The CDR3 region has the DNA TGTGCCTGGAGCGGAATTAGCTCCTACGAGCAGTACTTC.